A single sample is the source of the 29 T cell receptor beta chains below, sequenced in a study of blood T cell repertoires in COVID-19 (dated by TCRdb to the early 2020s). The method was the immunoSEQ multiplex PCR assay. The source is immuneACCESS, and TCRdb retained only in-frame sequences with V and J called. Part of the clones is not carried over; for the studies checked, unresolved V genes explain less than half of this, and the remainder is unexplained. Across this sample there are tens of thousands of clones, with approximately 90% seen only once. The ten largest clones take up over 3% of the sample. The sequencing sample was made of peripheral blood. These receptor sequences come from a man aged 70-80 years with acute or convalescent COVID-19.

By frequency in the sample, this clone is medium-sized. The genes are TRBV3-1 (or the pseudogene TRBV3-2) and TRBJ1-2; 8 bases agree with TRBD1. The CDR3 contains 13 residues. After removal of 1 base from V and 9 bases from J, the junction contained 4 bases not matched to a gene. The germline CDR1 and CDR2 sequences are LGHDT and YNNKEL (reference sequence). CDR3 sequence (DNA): TGTGCCAGCAGCCAAGGGACAGGGTTCCGCTACACCTTC. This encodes CASSQGTGFRYTF.

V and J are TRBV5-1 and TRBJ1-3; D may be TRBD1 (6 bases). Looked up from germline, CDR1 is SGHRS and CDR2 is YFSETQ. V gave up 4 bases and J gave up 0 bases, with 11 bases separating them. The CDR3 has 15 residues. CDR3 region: CASSVQGTSGNTIYF. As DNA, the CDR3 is TGCGCCAGCAGCGTGCAGGGGACCTCTGGAAACACCATATATTTT.

For the CDR3, the DNA is TGTGCCAGCAGTCCCACAGGGGACCCCTCCTACGAGCAGTACTTC. As protein: CASSPTGDPSYEQYF. The chain has TRBV7-9 and TRBJ2-7, with 7 bases fitting TRBD1. Losses at the gene ends were 6 bases for V and 0 bases for J; bases not matched to a gene: 8. Germline loops: CDR1 SEHNR, CDR2 FQNEAQ (reference sequence). There are 15 residues in the CDR3.

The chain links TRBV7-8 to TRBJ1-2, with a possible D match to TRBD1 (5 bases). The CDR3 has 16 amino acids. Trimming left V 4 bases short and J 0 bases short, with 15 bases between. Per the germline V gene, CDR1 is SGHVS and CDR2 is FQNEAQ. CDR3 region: CASSSGLGPANYGYTF. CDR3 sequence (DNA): TGTGCCAGCAGCTCTGGGCTGGGGCCAGCTAACTATGGCTACACCTTC.

CDR3 in amino acids: CASSRDRGRIQPQHF. The CDR3, as DNA: TGTGCCAGTAGTAGGGACAGGGGGCGAATTCAGCCCCAGCATTTT. The chain carries TRBV19 and TRBJ1-5; 12 positions agree with TRBD1. The CDR3 runs 15 residues. CDR1 is LNHDA, CDR2 SQIVND, per germline (reference sequence). The junction had 4 bases not matched to a gene; V was cut back by 4 bases and J by 6 bases.

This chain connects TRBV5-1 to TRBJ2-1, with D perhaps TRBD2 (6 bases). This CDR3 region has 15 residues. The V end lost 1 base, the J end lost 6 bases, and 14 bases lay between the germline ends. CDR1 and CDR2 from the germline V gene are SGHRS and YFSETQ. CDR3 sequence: CASSLRGLDFNEQFF. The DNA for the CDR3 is TGCGCCAGCAGCTTGCGGGGACTGGATTTCAATGAGCAGTTCTTC.

CDR3 residues: CASSQAILDGLGGEKLFF. CDR3 DNA sequence: TGTGCCAGCAGCCAAGCTATTCTCGATGGGCTCGGAGGGGAAAAACTGTTTTTT. The rearrangement uses TRBV3-1 (or the pseudogene TRBV3-2) and TRBJ1-4; D is unresolved. Germline CDR1 LGHDT, CDR2 YNNKEL (reference sequence). This CDR3 is 18 amino acids long. Trimming left V 1 base short and J 8 bases short, with 23 bases between.

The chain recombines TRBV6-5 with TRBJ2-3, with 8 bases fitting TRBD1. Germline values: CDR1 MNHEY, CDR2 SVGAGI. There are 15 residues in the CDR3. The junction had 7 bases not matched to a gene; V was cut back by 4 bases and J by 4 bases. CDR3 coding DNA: TGTGCCAGCAGTTTCACAGGGGGGAGAGCAGATACGCAGTATTTT. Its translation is CASSFTGGRADTQYF.

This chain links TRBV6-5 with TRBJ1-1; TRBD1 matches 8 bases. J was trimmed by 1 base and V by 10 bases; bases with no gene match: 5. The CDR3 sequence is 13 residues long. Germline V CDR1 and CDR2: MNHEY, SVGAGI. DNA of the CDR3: TGTGCCACTACAGGGGGGACGAACACTGAAGCTTTCTTT. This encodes CATTGGTNTEAFF.

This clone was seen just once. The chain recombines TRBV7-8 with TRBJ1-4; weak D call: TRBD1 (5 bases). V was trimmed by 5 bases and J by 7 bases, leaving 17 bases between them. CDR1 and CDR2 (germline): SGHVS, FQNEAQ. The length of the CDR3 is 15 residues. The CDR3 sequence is CASSLGGGPGEKLFF. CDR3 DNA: TGTGCCAGCAGCCTCGGGGGTGGTCCGGGTGAAAAACTGTTTTTT. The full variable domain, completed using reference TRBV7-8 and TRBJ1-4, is GAGVSQSPRYKVAKRGQDVALRCDPISGHVSLFWYQQALGQGPEFLTYFQNEAQLDKSGLPSDRFFAERPEGSVSTLKIQRTQQEDSAVYLCASSLGGGPGEKLFFGSGTQLSVL.

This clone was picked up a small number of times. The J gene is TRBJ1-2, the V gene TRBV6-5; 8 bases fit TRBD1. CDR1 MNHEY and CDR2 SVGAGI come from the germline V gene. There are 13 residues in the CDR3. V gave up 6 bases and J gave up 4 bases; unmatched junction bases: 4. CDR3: CASSGTGLYGYTF. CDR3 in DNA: TGTGCCAGCAGCGGGACAGGCCTCTATGGCTACACCTTC.

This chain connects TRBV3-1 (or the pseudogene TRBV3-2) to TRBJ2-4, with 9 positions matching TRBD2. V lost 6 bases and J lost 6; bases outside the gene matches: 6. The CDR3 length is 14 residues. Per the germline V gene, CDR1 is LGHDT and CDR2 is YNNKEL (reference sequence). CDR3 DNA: TGTGCCAGCAGTTTTGGACTAGCGCCAAACATTCAGTACTTC. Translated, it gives CASSFGLAPNIQYF.

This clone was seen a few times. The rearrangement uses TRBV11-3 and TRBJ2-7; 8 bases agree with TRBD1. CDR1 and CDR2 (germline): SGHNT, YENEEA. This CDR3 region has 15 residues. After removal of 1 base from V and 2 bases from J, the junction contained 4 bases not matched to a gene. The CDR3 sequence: CASSLGQGATYEQYF. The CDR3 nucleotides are TGTGCCAGCAGCTTAGGCCAGGGGGCGACCTACGAGCAGTACTTC.

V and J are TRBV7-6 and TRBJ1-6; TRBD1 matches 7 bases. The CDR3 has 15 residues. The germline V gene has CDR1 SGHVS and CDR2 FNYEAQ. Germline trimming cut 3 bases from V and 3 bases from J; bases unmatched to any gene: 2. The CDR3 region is CASSFGQVYNSPLHF. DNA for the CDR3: TGTGCCAGCAGCTTTGGACAGGTCTATAATTCACCCCTCCACTTT.

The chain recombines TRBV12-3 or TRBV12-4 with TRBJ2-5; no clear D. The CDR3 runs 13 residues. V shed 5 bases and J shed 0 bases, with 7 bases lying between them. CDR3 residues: CASSLPYQETQYF. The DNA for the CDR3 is TGTGCCAGCAGTCTACCTTACCAAGAGACCCAGTACTTC.

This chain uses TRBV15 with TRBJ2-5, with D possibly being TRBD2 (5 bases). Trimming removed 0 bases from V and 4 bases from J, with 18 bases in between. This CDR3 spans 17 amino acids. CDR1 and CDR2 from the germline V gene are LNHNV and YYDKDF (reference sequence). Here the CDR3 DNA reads TGTGCCACCAGCAGAGATCCGCGTGGAGGTCTAGGAGAGACCCAGTACTTC. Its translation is CATSRDPRGGLGETQYF.

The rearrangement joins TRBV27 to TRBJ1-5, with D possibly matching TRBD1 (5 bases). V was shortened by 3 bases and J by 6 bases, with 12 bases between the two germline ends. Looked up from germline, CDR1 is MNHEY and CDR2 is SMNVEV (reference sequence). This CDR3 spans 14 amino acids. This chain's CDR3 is CASSFGGEGQPQHF. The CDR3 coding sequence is TGTGCCAGCAGTTTTGGGGGGGAGGGTCAGCCCCAGCATTTT.

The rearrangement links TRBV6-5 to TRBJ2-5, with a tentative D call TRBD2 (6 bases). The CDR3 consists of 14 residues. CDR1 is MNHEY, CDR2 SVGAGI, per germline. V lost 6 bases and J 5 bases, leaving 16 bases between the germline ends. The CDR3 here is CASSWDSSEETQYF. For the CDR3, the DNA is TGTGCCAGCAGCTGGGACTCGTCGGAGGAGACCCAGTACTTC.

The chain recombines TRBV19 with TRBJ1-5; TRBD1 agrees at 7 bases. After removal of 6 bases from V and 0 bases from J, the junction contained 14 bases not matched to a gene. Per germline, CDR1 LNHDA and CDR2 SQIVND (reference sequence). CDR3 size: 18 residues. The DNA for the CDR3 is TGTGCCAGTAGCACACGGACAGGCGAGATCTATAGCAATCAGCCCCAGCATTTT. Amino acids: CASSTRTGEIYSNQPQHF.

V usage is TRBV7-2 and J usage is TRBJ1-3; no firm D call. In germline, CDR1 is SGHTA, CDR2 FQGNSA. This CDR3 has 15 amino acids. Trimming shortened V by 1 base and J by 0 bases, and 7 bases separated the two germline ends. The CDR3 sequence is CASSLEAGSGNTIYF. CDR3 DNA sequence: TGTGCCAGCAGCTTAGAGGCGGGCTCTGGAAACACCATATATTTT.

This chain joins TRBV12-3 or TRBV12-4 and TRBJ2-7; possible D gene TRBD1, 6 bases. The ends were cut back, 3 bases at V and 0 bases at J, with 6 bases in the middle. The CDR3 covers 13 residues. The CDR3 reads CASSLDSSYEQYF. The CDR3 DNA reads TGTGCCAGCAGTTTGGACAGCTCCTACGAGCAGTACTTC.

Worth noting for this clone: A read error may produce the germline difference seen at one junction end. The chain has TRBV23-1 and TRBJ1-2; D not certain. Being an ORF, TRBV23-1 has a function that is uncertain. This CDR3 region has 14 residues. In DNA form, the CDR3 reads TGCGCCAGCAGTCAATCGTTTGGATTTGACACGATACCATTC. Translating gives CASSQSFGFDTIPF.

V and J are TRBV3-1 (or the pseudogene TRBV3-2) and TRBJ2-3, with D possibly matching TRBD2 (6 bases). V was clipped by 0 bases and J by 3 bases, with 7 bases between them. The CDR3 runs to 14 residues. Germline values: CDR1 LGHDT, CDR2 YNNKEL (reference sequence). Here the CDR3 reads CASSQDGRTDTQYF. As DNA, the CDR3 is TGTGCCAGCAGCCAAGATGGGAGGACAGATACGCAGTATTTT.

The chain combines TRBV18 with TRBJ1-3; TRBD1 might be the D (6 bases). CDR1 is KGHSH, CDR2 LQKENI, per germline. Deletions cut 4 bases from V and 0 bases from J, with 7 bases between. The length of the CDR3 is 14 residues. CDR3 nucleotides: TGTGCCAGCTCACAGGACAGCTCTGGAAACACCATATATTTT. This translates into CASSQDSSGNTIYF.

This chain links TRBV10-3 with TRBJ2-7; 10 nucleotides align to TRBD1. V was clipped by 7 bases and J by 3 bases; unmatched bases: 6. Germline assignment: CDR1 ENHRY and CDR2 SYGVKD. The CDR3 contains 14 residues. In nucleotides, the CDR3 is TGTGCCATCACACGGGGACAGGGGAACTACGAGCAGTACTTC. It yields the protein CAITRGQGNYEQYF.

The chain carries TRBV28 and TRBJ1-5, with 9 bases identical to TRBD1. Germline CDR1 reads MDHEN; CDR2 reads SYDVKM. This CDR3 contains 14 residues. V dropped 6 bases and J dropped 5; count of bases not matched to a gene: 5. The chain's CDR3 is CASRYRDRDQPQHF. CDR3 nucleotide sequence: TGTGCCAGCAGGTACCGGGACAGGGATCAGCCCCAGCATTTT.

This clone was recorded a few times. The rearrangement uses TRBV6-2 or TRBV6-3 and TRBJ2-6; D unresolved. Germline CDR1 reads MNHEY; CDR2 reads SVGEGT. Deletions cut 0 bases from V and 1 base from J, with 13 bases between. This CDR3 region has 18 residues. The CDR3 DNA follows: TGTGCCAGCAGTTACTCGTTGGGCCCCAGGTCTGGGGCCAACGTCCTGACTTTC. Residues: CASSYSLGPRSGANVLTF.

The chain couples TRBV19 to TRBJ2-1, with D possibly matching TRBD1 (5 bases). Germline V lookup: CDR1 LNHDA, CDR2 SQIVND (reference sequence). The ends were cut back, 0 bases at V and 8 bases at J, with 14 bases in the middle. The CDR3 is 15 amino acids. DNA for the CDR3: TGTGCCAGTAGTATAGATTTGGGGCCCACGGATGAGCAGTTCTTC. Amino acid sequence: CASSIDLGPTDEQFF. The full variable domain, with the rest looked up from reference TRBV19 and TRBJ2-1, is DGGITQSPKYLFRKEGQNVTLSCEQNLNHDAMYWYRQDPGQGLRLIYYSQIVNDFQKGDIAEGYSVSREKKESFPLTVTSAQKNPTAFYLCASSIDLGPTDEQFFGPGTRLTVL.

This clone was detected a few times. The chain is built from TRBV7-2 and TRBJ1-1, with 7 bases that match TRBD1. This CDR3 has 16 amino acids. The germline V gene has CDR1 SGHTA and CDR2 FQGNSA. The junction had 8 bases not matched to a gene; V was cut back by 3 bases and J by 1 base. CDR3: CASSFRGNTPNTEAFF. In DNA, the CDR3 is TGTGCCAGCAGCTTCAGGGGGAACACTCCGAACACTGAAGCTTTCTTT.